The clone carrying this T cell receptor beta chain was counted ten times or more. Its target is not known. This sample stems from a study of neurological immune-mediated disorders. Study-wide findings and caveats: Expanded clones shared no CDR3 amino acid sequences across subjects, suggesting private repertoires in all groups.

Synthesis of cDNA was carried out by template-switch 5'RACE. The reaction used 10-nucleotide random UMIs. TCRdb itself ran the 5' RACE reads through MiXCR, one entry per CDR3 protein. Here the sample spans approximately 39,000 distinct CDR3 sequences, approximately 7.2% being singletons. V trimming: 6 bases; J trimming: 5 bases; junction bases outside the gene matches: 13. The CDR3 spans 16 residues. From germline, CDR1 is LGHNA and CDR2 YSLEER. The cells used in sorted libraries, CD4+ or CD8+ T cells, numbered 900,000 to 1,000,000. This sequence was found in a man in his fifties or sixties in good health. Specimen: CD4+ T cells from blood. The chain couples TRBV4-3 to TRBJ2-3; 8 positions agree with TRBD2. This CDR3 reads CASSRGTSGRIDTQYF. CDR3 coding DNA: TGCGCCAGCAGTCGGGGCACTAGCGGCCGGATAGATACGCAGTATTTT.